Presented here are 29 T cell receptor beta chains from one specimen sequenced in a study of neurological immune-mediated disorders (dated by TCRdb to about 2019). The library was generated by 5' RACE. The sequencer was an Illumina HiSeq 2500. TCRdb trimmed public reads at Q25 via fastp, called clones via MiXCR and kept in-frame beta chains. Every CDR3 protein is listed once, alongside the most common genes and DNA of its rows. Within this sample are tens of thousands of distinct CDR3 sequences, with around 2.6% of them counted one time only. The ten largest make up about 1.1% of the sample. The source material was PBMCs. These receptors originate from a woman aged 25 to 39 with multiple sclerosis.

This clonotype has a count of ten or more. The chain combines TRBV10-1 with TRBJ2-3; D may be TRBD1 (5 bases). CDR3 length equals 15 residues. V was clipped by 7 bases and J by 3 bases, with 17 bases between them. Germline assignment: CDR1 WNHNN and CDR2 SYGVQD (reference sequence). This CDR3 reads CASIKGWGGTDTQYF. In nucleotides, the CDR3 is TGCGCCAGCATAAAAGGTTGGGGCGGAACAGATACGCAGTATTTT.

This clonotype was found many times. The V gene is TRBV7-6, the J gene TRBJ2-3; D uncertain. Per the germline V gene, CDR1 is SGHVS and CDR2 is FNYEAQ. This CDR3 contains 15 residues. The V end was cut by 1 base, the J end by 0 bases, with 8 bases between. The CDR3 spells CASSLVRASTDTQYF. The CDR3 DNA sequence: TGTGCCAGCAGCTTAGTACGCGCCAGCACAGATACGCAGTATTTT.

This clonotype showed up many times. The V and J genes are TRBV3-1 and TRBJ1-1, with a possible D match to TRBD1 (6 bases). The CDR3 extends over 15 amino acids. Germline V lookup: CDR1 LGHDT, CDR2 YNNKEL (reference sequence). V was pared by 1 base and J by 0 bases, with 9 bases between. CDR3 coding DNA: TGTGCCAGCAGCCAAGGGGACATAGTGAACACTGAAGCTTTCTTT. This codes for CASSQGDIVNTEAFF.

This clonotype was picked up many times. The V gene is TRBV7-2, the J gene TRBJ2-1; TRBD1 matches 7 bases. Looked up from germline, CDR1 is SGHTA and CDR2 is FQGNSA. The V gene end was trimmed by 5 bases and the J gene end by 8 bases; junction bases not matched to a gene: 9. CDR3 length equals 14 residues. The CDR3 nucleotides read TGTGCCAGCAGCCCGCCGACGACAGGGTATGAGCAGTTCTTC. It is translated as CASSPPTTGYEQFF.

This clonotype was seen repeatedly, ten times or more. V gene TRBV27 combines with J gene TRBJ2-7; 9 nucleotides match TRBD1. CDR3 length equals 14 residues. Germline CDR1 MNHEY, CDR2 SMNVEV (reference sequence). Trimming cost V 7 bases and J 3 bases; bases outside gene matches: 7. CDR3 protein: CASKQSGQGYEQYF. The CDR3 DNA reads as TGTGCCAGCAAGCAGTCGGGACAGGGCTACGAGCAGTACTTC.

This clonotype showed up many times. The chain joins TRBV7-2 to TRBJ1-2; D may be TRBD1 (6 bases). Trimming took off 5 bases at V and 1 base at J, with 8 bases between the two ends. This CDR3 region has 13 residues. Germline V gene sequence: CDR1 SGHTA, CDR2 FQGNSA. The CDR3 region is CASSQDSNYGYTF. CDR3 DNA sequence: TGTGCCAGCAGCCAGGACAGTAACTATGGCTACACCTTC.

This clonotype was found many times. This sequence joins TRBV10-3 and TRBJ2-7, with 9 bases fitting TRBD2. The germline CDR1 and CDR2 sequences are ENHRY and SYGVKD. The junction had 8 bases not matched to a gene; V was cut back by 11 bases and J by 3 bases. The CDR3 contains 13 residues. DNA of the CDR3: TGTGCCTCTCGGGATAGCGGGAGCTACGAGCAGTACTTC. Protein sequence: CASRDSGSYEQYF.

Ten or more counts support this clonotype. The chain combines TRBV5-5 with TRBJ2-2; 7 bases fit TRBD1. The CDR3 spans 13 residues. Losses at the gene ends were 4 bases for V and 7 bases for J; bases not matched to a gene: 4. Germline V gene data show CDR1 as SGHKS and CDR2 as YYEKEE (reference sequence). This CDR3 reads CASSRQGDGELFF. The CDR3 nucleotides are TGTGCCAGCAGCCGACAGGGCGACGGGGAGCTGTTTTTT.

This clonotype was observed many times. This rearrangement joins TRBV9 to TRBJ2-7; the D gene is possibly TRBD2 (5 bases). Looked up from germline, CDR1 is SGDLS and CDR2 is YYNGEE. This CDR3 contains 13 residues. V lost 4 bases and J lost 4, with 12 bases in between. CDR3 nucleotide sequence: TGTGCCAGCAGCCCGCCCGGCGGGTACGAGCAGTACTTC. Its protein is CASSPPGGYEQYF.

This clonotype was detected many times. J is TRBJ2-7 and V is TRBV5-1, with 7 bases matching TRBD2. V lost 4 bases, J lost 0 bases, and 7 bases stayed unmatched. Germline CDR1 reads SGHRS; CDR2 reads YFSETQ. The CDR3 covers 15 residues. The CDR3 region has the DNA TGCGCCAGCAGCCCAAACGGGAGGCCCTCCTACGAGCAGTACTTC. Translating it yields CASSPNGRPSYEQYF.

This clonotype was seen many times. The chain joins TRBV9 to TRBJ1-1, with D possibly being TRBD1 (5 bases). Trimming pared 1 base from V and 5 bases from J, leaving 12 bases between. The germline CDR1 and CDR2 sequences are SGDLS and YYNGEE. The CDR3 contains 14 residues. CDR3 DNA sequence: TGTGCCAGCAGCGTACAGGGCGGTAAGACTGAAGCTTTCTTT. It codes for CASSVQGGKTEAFF.

There are many counts of this clonotype. The chain recombines TRBV5-1 with TRBJ1-1; unclear D gene. The germline V gene encodes CDR1 SGHRS and CDR2 YFSETQ. This CDR3 has 11 amino acids. V was cut by 0 bases and J by 8 bases, with 5 bases left in between. In nucleotides, the CDR3 is TGCGCCAGCAGCTTGGAGCGGGAAGCTTTCTTT. This translates into CASSLEREAFF.

This clonotype appeared many times. The CDR3 DNA is TGCAGTGCTAGAGAGGGTCGGGCAGCCAGCACAGATACGCAGTATTTT. It is translated as CSAREGRAASTDTQYF. The J gene is TRBJ2-3, the V gene TRBV20-1; D not resolved. V shed 0 bases and J shed 0 bases, with 13 bases lying between them. CDR3 length equals 16 residues. CDR1 is DFQATT, CDR2 SNEGSKA, per germline (reference sequence).

This clonotype was seen many times. The CDR3 DNA follows: TGTGCGAGCCGAGGGGGGGGATCACCCCTCCACTTT. It translates to CASRGGGSPLHF. V gene TRBV28 combines with J gene TRBJ1-6, with D possibly TRBD1 on 6 matching bases. The CDR3 spans 12 residues. CDR1 and CDR2 (germline): MDHEN, SYDVKM. Together with reference TRBV28 and TRBJ1-6, the CDR3 gives the full variable domain: DVKVTQSSRYLVKRTGEKVFLECVQDMDHENMFWYRQDPGLGLRLIYFSYDVKMKEKGDIPEGYSVSREKKERFSLILESASTNQTSMYLCASRGGGSPLHFGNGTRLTVT.

Many counts were recorded for this clonotype. V is TRBV12-3 or TRBV12-4 and J is TRBJ2-7, with D perhaps matching TRBD1 (6 bases). This CDR3 is built from 14 residues. Trimming stripped 6 bases from V and 0 bases from J, with 12 bases between. CDR3 nucleotide sequence: TGTGCCAGCAGAGACGACAGGAGCTCCTACGAGCAGTACTTC. Its protein product is CASRDDRSSYEQYF.

About this clonotype itself: A much more abundant neighbour one base away suggests this may be a read error. The gene calls are TRBV7-9 and TRBJ2-7; 8 bases map to TRBD2. CDR3 size: 15 residues. V dropped 5 bases and J dropped 7; count of bases not matched to a gene: 13. Germline values: CDR1 SEHNR, CDR2 FQNEAQ (reference sequence). CDR3 DNA sequence: TGTGCCAGCAGCCAAATCCCTAGCGGGCCTGGGGAGCAGTACTTC. This gives the protein CASSQIPSGPGEQYF.

In this sample, this clonotype turned up many times. The chain carries TRBV6-5 and TRBJ2-3; D remains unclear. Germline-derived CDR1 and CDR2 are MNHEY and SVGAGI. V gave up 6 bases and J gave up 5 bases, with 6 bases separating them. CDR3 size: 11 residues. The CDR3 DNA is TGTGCCAGCAGGGGGATAGATACGCAGTATTTT. The encoded protein is CASRGIDTQYF.

The table lists this clonotype with many counts. The chain joins TRBV5-1 to TRBJ1-4; 8 bases are a match to TRBD1. From germline, CDR1 is SGHRS and CDR2 YFSETQ. The CDR3 is 17 residues long. The V segment lost 0 bases and the J segment 0 bases; nucleotides outside the gene matches: 4. The CDR3 DNA is TGCGCCAGCAGCTTGGGCGGACAGGGTGCAACTAATGAAAAACTGTTTTTT. Translated, it gives CASSLGGQGATNEKLFF.

This clonotype was picked up many times. The rearrangement joins TRBV29-1 to TRBJ2-5; D is unclear. Germline V gene lookup returns CDR1 SQVTM and CDR2 ANQGSEA. V lost 4 bases and J 7 bases, leaving 13 bases between the germline ends. The CDR3 length is 12 residues. The CDR3 DNA follows: TGCAGCGTTGGTGACTCCCCGGGGACCCAGTACTTC. The encoded protein is CSVGDSPGTQYF. The full variable domain, in which reference TRBV29-1 and TRBJ2-5 provide the parts outside the CDR3, is SAVISQKPSRDICQRGTSLTIQCQVDSQVTMMFWYRQQPGQSLTLIATANQGSEATYESGFVIDKFPISRPNLTFSTLTVSNMSPEDSSIYLCSVGDSPGTQYFGPGTRLLVL.

This clonotype turned up a few times. A read error may explain this, as a much larger clone is one base away. The V call is TRBV6-2 or TRBV6-3, the J call TRBJ2-1, with 10 bases that match TRBD2. Germline values: CDR1 MNHEY, CDR2 SVGEGT. Unmatched junction bases numbered 9, after V lost 6 bases and J lost 7 bases. The CDR3 runs 15 residues. CDR3 DNA sequence: TGTGCCAGCAGCCAGTGGAGCGGGAGGGGTAATGAGCAGTTCTTC. It is translated as CASSQWSGRGNEQFF.

V is TRBV20-1 and J is TRBJ2-2; 8 nucleotides agree with TRBD2. CDR1 is DFQATT, CDR2 SNEGSKA, per germline (reference sequence). Unmatched junction bases numbered 1, after V lost 3 bases and J lost 1 base. The CDR3 spans 14 residues. CDR3 DNA sequence: TGCAGTGCTAGTAGCGGGAAGAACACCGGGGAGCTGTTTTTT. It encodes CSASSGKNTGELFF.

This clonotype was detected many times. This chain connects TRBV10-1 to TRBJ2-1; D might be TRBD1 (5 bases). CDR1 and CDR2 (germline): WNHNN, SYGVQD (reference sequence). This CDR3 spans 13 amino acids. The V end was cut by 5 bases, the J end by 9 bases, with 14 bases between. This CDR3 is CASSKTDGTEQFF. The CDR3 DNA is TGCGCCAGCAGTAAGACAGACGGTACTGAGCAGTTCTTC.

This clonotype was recorded at least ten times. The chain links TRBV7-8 to TRBJ2-7; 12 nucleotides align to TRBD1. The CDR3 is 15 amino acids. V lost 5 bases and J lost 6; bases outside the gene matches: 8. The germline CDR1 and CDR2 sequences are SGHVS and FQNEAQ. The CDR3 sequence: CASSPPGTGGREQYF. CDR3 bases: TGTGCCAGCAGCCCACCCGGGACAGGGGGCCGCGAGCAGTACTTC.

This clonotype was observed many times. The chain is built from TRBV12-3 or TRBV12-4 and TRBJ2-1; the match to TRBD2 covers 7 bases. Unmatched junction bases numbered 11, after V lost 6 bases and J lost 3 bases. The CDR3 is 16 residues long. Here the CDR3 DNA reads TGTGCCAGCAGGAGTGGGGGAGGGCCGGGCTACAATGAGCAGTTCTTC. It is translated as CASRSGGGPGYNEQFF.

This clonotype appeared many times. The chain employs TRBV20-1 and TRBJ2-1; D is unresolved. This CDR3 has 18 amino acids. The V end was cut by 6 bases, the J end by 0 bases, with 24 bases between. Germline CDR1 DFQATT, CDR2 SNEGSKA (reference sequence). CDR3 DNA sequence: TGCAGTGCCGAACAGCCCAGACGGGCGTACAGCTCCTACAATGAGCAGTTCTTC. Translation gives CSAEQPRRAYSSYNEQFF.

This clonotype showed up many times. Written as DNA, the CDR3 is TGCGCCAGCAGCTTTACAGGGGGGAACACCGGGGAGCTGTTTTTT. Translating gives CASSFTGGNTGELFF. The chain is built from TRBV5-1 and TRBJ2-2; 8 nucleotides agree with TRBD1. The germline gives CDR1 SGHRS, CDR2 YFSETQ. The trim removed 2 bases at V and 1 base at J, leaving 1 base unmatched. The CDR3 is 15 residues long.

This clonotype has a count of ten or more. The rearrangement joins TRBV3-1 to TRBJ1-1, with D perhaps matching TRBD1 (5 bases). Germline-derived CDR1 and CDR2 are LGHDT and YNNKEL (reference sequence). The ends were cut back, 6 bases at V and 5 bases at J, with 13 bases in the middle. The CDR3 is 13 residues long. The CDR3 region is CASSYQGLTEAFF. The CDR3 DNA reads TGTGCCAGCAGTTACCAGGGTTTAACTGAAGCTTTCTTT.

The chain joins TRBV29-1 to TRBJ2-1; tentatively, D is TRBD2 (6 bases). Germline V lookup: CDR1 SQVTM, CDR2 ANQGSEA. The CDR3 loop spans 13 amino acids. CDR3: CALGGKSYNEQFF. The DNA of the CDR3 is TGCGCCCTAGGAGGGAAATCCTACAATGAGCAGTTCTTC.

This clonotype was counted ten times or more. The V call is TRBV20-1, the J call TRBJ2-5, with D possibly matching TRBD1 (6 bases). This CDR3 spans 13 amino acids. V was clipped by 3 bases and J by 5 bases, with 13 bases between them. Looked up from germline, CDR1 is DFQATT and CDR2 is SNEGSKA (reference sequence). The CDR3 region is CSASGRGRETQYF. CDR3 DNA sequence: TGCAGTGCTAGTGGCAGGGGAAGGGAGACCCAGTACTTC.